The 19 T cell receptor beta chains given below trace back to one sample, sequenced in a study of T cell responses to AZD1222 COVID-19 vaccine (dated by TCRdb to the early 2020s). The meaning of the sample's time point label: baseline before first vaccination. The method behind the library was the immunoSEQ multiplex PCR assay. This is the immuneACCESS table as TCRdb keeps it, with only in-frame sequences that have V and J called. A part of the clones is gone; compared with another copy, unresolved V genes explain less than half, and the rest is unexplained. The sample has some 140,000 clones on record, roughly 90% of them singletons. Approximately 3.1% of the sample lies in the top ten. This specimen was peripheral blood, taken on day 0 of AZD1222 vaccination. These receptor sequences come from an adult in good health.

The chain has TRBV4-2 and TRBJ1-4, with TRBD1 identical over 8 bases. The CDR3 sequence is 14 residues long. The J segment lost 12 bases and the V segment lost 0 bases, leaving 6 bases of the junction unmatched. Per the germline V gene, CDR1 is LGHNA and CDR2 is YNFKEQ. The CDR3 DNA reads as TGTGCCAGCAGCCAAGATCACGGACAGGGACAACTGTTTTTT. Its protein product is CASSQDHGQGQLFF.

This chain connects TRBV7-8 to TRBJ2-7, with D maybe TRBD1 (5 bases). The V and J ends lost 4 bases and 1 base respectively, with 14 bases between them. CDR1 SGHVS and CDR2 FQNEAQ come from the germline V gene. This CDR3 is built from 15 residues. The CDR3 sequence is CASSSFPGPSYEQYF. The CDR3, as DNA: TGTGCCAGCAGCTCCTTCCCAGGGCCATCCTACGAGCAGTACTTC.

The genes are TRBV5-1 and TRBJ1-3; 7 bases agree with TRBD1. Per germline, CDR1 SGHRS and CDR2 YFSETQ. The CDR3 sequence is 13 residues long. Trimming took 8 bases from V and 4 from J; bases not matched to a gene: 6. Here the CDR3 DNA reads TGCGCCAGTACACAGGGGCAGGGAAACACCATATATTTT. Protein sequence: CASTQGQGNTIYF.

The chain carries TRBV4-3 and TRBJ2-1; D is ambiguous. Germline CDR1 reads LGHNA; CDR2 reads YSLEER. The CDR3 consists of 14 residues. The V gene lost 0 bases and the J gene lost 10 bases, with 13 bases spanning the gap. The CDR3 nucleotides are TGCGCCAGCAGCCAAGAAACCGGACGGCCGGAGCAGTTCTTC. Its translation: CASSQETGRPEQFF.

V and J are TRBV7-2 and TRBJ2-3; D not resolved. Looked up from germline, CDR1 is SGHTA and CDR2 is FQGNSA. V lost 2 bases and J lost 1, with 10 bases in between. CDR3 length equals 15 residues. CDR3 in amino acids: CASSLSGSGTDTQYF. CDR3 DNA sequence: TGTGCCAGCAGCTTAAGTGGTTCGGGCACAGATACGCAGTATTTT.

V usage is TRBV7-8 and J usage is TRBJ2-7; 7 nucleotides match TRBD2. In germline, CDR1 is SGHVS, CDR2 FQNEAQ. V lost 5 bases, J lost 7 bases, and 5 bases stayed unmatched. The CDR3 length is 12 residues. The CDR3: CASSPWGGEQYF. Here the CDR3 DNA reads TGTGCCAGCAGCCCCTGGGGGGGTGAGCAGTACTTC.

The rearrangement links TRBV14 to TRBJ2-2; D unresolved. Germline V gene data show CDR1 as SGHDN and CDR2 as FVKESK. Trimming removed 4 bases at V and 4 bases at J, with 4 bases between. The CDR3 consists of 12 residues. CDR3 DNA: TGTGCCAGCAGCCGATCCACCGGGGAGCTGTTTTTT. As protein: CASSRSTGELFF.

This clone was seen once. A read error may be the cause here, since a much bigger clone is one base away. The CDR3 bases are TGTGCCAGCAGCGGGCGGGCAGGGGGTCTCGTCTATGGCTACACCTTC. It translates to CASSGRAGGLVYGYTF. This chain uses TRBV5-5 with TRBJ1-2; 7 bases match TRBD1. Per germline, CDR1 SGHKS and CDR2 YYEKEE (reference sequence). Trimming took 4 bases from V and 4 from J; bases not matched to a gene: 13. CDR3 size: 16 residues.

The rearrangement uses TRBV5-1 and TRBJ2-3; the D is unclear. The length of the CDR3 is 15 residues. From germline, CDR1 is SGHRS and CDR2 YFSETQ. V was clipped by 0 bases and J by 0 bases, with 8 bases between them. CDR3 sequence (DNA): TGCGCCAGCAGCTTGGAGGGCGGAAGCACAGATACGCAGTATTTT. It translates to CASSLEGGSTDTQYF.

The gene calls are TRBV11-2 and TRBJ2-7; the match to TRBD2 covers 11 bases. Germline values: CDR1 SGHAT, CDR2 FQNNGV. The CDR3 sequence is 15 residues long. V was pared by 0 bases and J by 2 bases, with 0 bases of the junction left unmatched. The CDR3 nucleotides are TGTGCCAGCAGCTTAGATAGCGGGGGGGCCTACGAGCAGTACTTC. This translates into CASSLDSGGAYEQYF.

The CDR3 loop reads CASSHGGVTYEQYF. In DNA, the CDR3 is TGCGCCAGCAGCCATGGGGGGGTCACCTACGAGCAGTACTTC. V gene TRBV5-1 combines with J gene TRBJ2-7; 7 bases line up with TRBD2. The germline V gene has CDR1 SGHRS and CDR2 YFSETQ. The CDR3 runs 14 residues. V dropped 4 bases and J dropped 2; count of bases not matched to a gene: 6.

For the CDR3, the DNA is TGTGCCAGCAGCCCGGGTGGGGGGGCGGAGACCCAGTACTTC. This sequence encodes CASSPGGGAETQYF. This chain connects TRBV3-1 (or the pseudogene TRBV3-2) to TRBJ2-5, with D possibly being TRBD2 (7 bases). V was trimmed by 4 bases and J by 5 bases, leaving 14 bases between them. The CDR3 sequence is 14 residues long. CDR1 is LGHDT and CDR2 is YNNKEL in the germline V gene (reference sequence).

The count of this clone is one. The chain links TRBV2 to TRBJ2-2; D remains ambiguous. From germline, CDR1 is SNHLY and CDR2 FYNNEI. The ends were cut back, 2 bases at V and 0 bases at J, with 7 bases in the middle. The CDR3 length is 15 residues. CDR3 in amino acids: CASSEHPPNTGELFF. CDR3 DNA sequence: TGTGCCAGCAGTGAACACCCACCGAACACCGGGGAGCTGTTTTTT.

CDR3 amino acids: CASSLAASNEKLFF. The CDR3 DNA is TGCGCCAGCAGCTTGGCGGCCTCTAATGAAAAACTGTTTTTT. This chain links TRBV5-1 with TRBJ1-4; no reliable D call. Germline CDR1 SGHRS, CDR2 YFSETQ. Between the trimmed V and J ends, which lost 0 bases and 3 bases, there was a span of 6 bases. This CDR3 has 14 residues.

The CDR3 is CASILSGLNTEAFF. CDR3 in DNA: TGTGCCAGCATCTTGTCGGGGCTAAACACTGAAGCTTTCTTT. J is TRBJ1-1 and V is TRBV28, with D perhaps TRBD1 (5 bases). The CDR3 contains 14 residues. Germline V CDR1 and CDR2: MDHEN, SYDVKM. V was cut by 7 bases and J by 2 bases, with 14 bases left in between.

The chain is built from TRBV2 and TRBJ2-7; D tentatively fits TRBD1 or TRBD2 (6 bases each). This CDR3 region has 15 residues. Germline V lookup: CDR1 SNHLY, CDR2 FYNNEI. The V end was cut by 4 bases, the J end by 7 bases, with 20 bases between. CDR3 nucleotide sequence: TGTGCCAGCAGTGTGGGGGGCGGCGGGGCGCGAGAGCAGTACTTC. It encodes CASSVGGGGAREQYF.

The rearrangement joins TRBV18 to TRBJ2-1; 7 bases align to TRBD2. The V and J ends lost 3 bases and 2 bases, in that order; junction bases with no gene match: 13. In germline, CDR1 is KGHSH, CDR2 LQKENI. The CDR3 runs 18 residues. Here the CDR3 DNA reads TGTGCCAGCTCACCCCTCCTGAGTAGCGGGCCACCCTACAATGAGCAGTTCTTC. Residues: CASSPLLSSGPPYNEQFF.

This chain uses TRBV6-2 or TRBV6-3 with TRBJ1-2, with no clear D. The CDR3 extends over 14 amino acids. CDR1 and CDR2 from the germline V gene are MNHEY and SVGEGT. Trimming pared 3 bases from V and 2 bases from J, leaving 10 bases between. CDR3 nucleotides: TGTGCCAGCAGTTATCGGAGATCCAACTATGGCTACACCTTC. It translates to CASSYRRSNYGYTF.

The rearrangement links TRBV5-6 to TRBJ1-2; D gene uncertain. Trimming removed 0 bases at V and 4 bases at J, with 4 bases between. Germline V gives CDR1 SGHDT, CDR2 YYEEEE. CDR3 length: 12 amino acids. CDR3 amino acids: CASSLDAYGYTF. CDR3 nucleotides: TGTGCCAGCAGCTTGGACGCCTATGGCTACACCTTC.